Presented here are 4 T cell receptor beta chains from one specimen sequenced in a study of CD8+ T cells in alopecia areata. Following RNA extraction, reverse transcription yielded cDNA that acted as the sequencing template. TCRdb's table, derived via immunoSEQ multiplex PCR, lists solely in-frame clones and lacks some. Among around 86,000 clones listed, just over 70% were seen once. The treatment denotes: oral pan-JAK inhibitor, 5-10 mg twice daily. The sequencing used CD8+ T cells sorted from blood, collected at roughly week 45, from a patient treated with tofacitinib. The receptors shown here come from a human donor with alopecia areata.

The chain links TRBV5-1 to TRBJ1-2; 7 bases align to TRBD1. CDR1 is SGHRS, CDR2 YFSETQ, per germline. The CDR3 totals 14 residues. V trimming: 0 bases; J trimming: 6 bases; junction bases outside the gene matches: 5. The CDR3 region is CASSLESGTDGYTF. The CDR3 coding sequence is TGCGCCAGCAGCTTGGAGTCGGGGACAGATGGCTACACCTTC.

The chain combines TRBV27 with TRBJ1-1; D is unclear. The CDR3 runs 14 residues. Trimming removed 3 bases at V and 0 bases at J, with 8 bases between. Germline-derived CDR1 and CDR2 are MNHEY and SMNVEV (reference sequence). The CDR3 DNA follows: TGTGCCAGCAGTTTGCGTAGCATGAACACTGAAGCTTTCTTT. It encodes CASSLRSMNTEAFF.

This clone has just a few counts. The V and J genes are TRBV10-3 and TRBJ2-6, with 7 bases identical to TRBD2. J gave up 4 bases and V 10 bases, and 10 bases lay outside the gene matches. CDR1 ENHRY and CDR2 SYGVKD come from the germline V gene. This CDR3 region has 15 residues. CDR3 DNA sequence: TGTGCCACTTCCCCCCGGGGGGAGGGGGCCAACGTCCTGACTTTC. Protein: CATSPRGEGANVLTF.

This chain joins TRBV9 and TRBJ1-3; TRBD1 agrees at 7 bases. Germline CDR1 SGDLS, CDR2 YYNGEE. This CDR3 is 16 amino acids long. V shed 4 bases, J shed 0 bases, and the junction held 7 bases outside the gene matches. CDR3 amino acids: CASSNPGQSSGNTIYF. CDR3 nucleotides: TGTGCCAGCAGCAACCCGGGACAGTCCTCTGGAAACACCATATATTTT.